This TCR beta chain emerged from a study of regulatory T cells in long-lasting Graves disease. The study, taken as a whole, reports: TRBV28, TRBJ1-2 and TRBJ2-5 were segments that persistent disease favored. Reduced TCR diversity was observed in persistent Graves' patients versus newly diagnosed patients. Whereas new patients shared about 980 public clonotypes, persistent patients shared more, at some 2,700.

Of note for this clonotype: Its antigen is not known.

Building the TCR beta libraries relied on iRepertoire HTBI primers, and CDR3 regions underwent Arm-PCR. TCRdb reprocessed the multiplex PCR reads via MiXCR and lists one record per CDR3 protein. Seen here are hundreds of thousands of distinct CDR3 sequences, around 19% observed once, and the top ten hold just under 30%. The germline V gene has CDR1 MNHNS and CDR2 SASEGT. CDR3 length: 15 amino acids. With 8 bases removed from V and 4 bases from J, the gap between germline ends came to 20 bases. Time point here: persistent/refractory GD, antithyroid drugs over 5 years with positive TRAb. The TCR library was made from RNA extracted from PBMCs. Collection of peripheral blood (roughly 9 milliliters) was done using EDTA tubes.

The chain uses TRBV6-1 and TRBJ1-2; D remains ambiguous. The TCR comes from a female donor with Graves disease. The sample was peripheral blood mononuclear cells (PBMCs), taken when the disease was refractory, from a patient treated with antithyroid drugs. The CDR3 DNA follows: TGTGCCAGCTCCACCACGCAGGACCAGGCCTATGGCTACACCTTC. Its protein is CASSTTQDQAYGYTF.